Following are 32 T cell receptor beta chains from one sample sequenced in a study of blood T cells in healthy people across ages. Combining a sample-barcoded 5' primer with a J-beta primer mix, a second PCR ran for roughly 7 to 11 cycles. TCRdb used MiXCR to reprocess the 5' RACE reads, holding one entry per CDR3 protein. The data contain some 940,000 distinct CDR3 sequences, just under 30% of them singletons. The data also belong to a second study, concerning T cells of mothers and their children.

Sequenced: blood. The source is a woman aged 40 to 50 in good health.

This clonotype was detected ten times or more. The V call is TRBV9, the J call TRBJ2-5, with 9 positions matching TRBD2. CDR1 SGDLS and CDR2 YYNGEE come from the germline V gene. V was clipped by 0 bases and J by 4 bases; unmatched bases: 4. The CDR3 extends over 15 amino acids. Written as DNA, the CDR3 is TGTGCCAGCAGCGTAGGGGGTAGCGGGGGAGAGACCCAGTACTTC. Translating it yields CASSVGGSGGETQYF.

This chain uses TRBV7-2 with TRBJ2-1, with 12 bases that match TRBD2. This CDR3 contains 16 residues. V lost 6 bases and J lost 9; bases outside the gene matches: 12. Germline CDR1 and CDR2: SGHTA and FQGNSA. The CDR3 loop is CASRPDLAGGPGEQFF. The CDR3 region has the DNA TGTGCCAGCAGACCGGATCTAGCGGGGGGGCCGGGTGAGCAGTTCTTC.

The chain combines TRBV28 with TRBJ2-6; 10 bases match TRBD2. V lost 0 bases to trimming and J lost 0 bases; unmatched junction nucleotides: 5. The germline gives CDR1 MDHEN, CDR2 SYDVKM. There are 19 residues in the CDR3. CDR3: CASSLWLAGDLSGANVLTF. The DNA of the CDR3 is TGTGCCAGCAGTTTATGGCTAGCGGGGGATCTCTCTGGGGCCAACGTCCTGACTTTC.

The chain carries TRBV27 and TRBJ2-3; TRBD2 aligns across 8 bases. Looked up from germline, CDR1 is MNHEY and CDR2 is SMNVEV (reference sequence). This CDR3 comprises 16 residues. V lost 3 bases and J lost 0; bases outside the gene matches: 5. The CDR3 protein is CASSLGLGPSTDTQYF. For the CDR3, the DNA is TGTGCCAGCAGTTTGGGACTAGGGCCTAGCACAGATACGCAGTATTTT.

The CDR3 DNA reads TGTGCCAGCAGCTTAGCCGAGCTGGTCAGGGTAATAGCGGCCAACGTCCTGACTTTC. It yields the protein CASSLAELVRVIAANVLTF. V gene TRBV7-9 combines with J gene TRBJ2-6; the D gene is possibly TRBD1 (5 bases). This CDR3 contains 19 residues. V was clipped by 0 bases and J by 6 bases, with 21 bases between them. Germline V gene sequence: CDR1 SEHNR, CDR2 FQNEAQ (reference sequence).

This clonotype showed up many times. This chain uses TRBV9 with TRBJ2-5; D is tentatively TRBD1 or TRBD2 (5 bases each). The germline gives CDR1 SGDLS, CDR2 YYNGEE. The CDR3 loop spans 16 amino acids. V was shortened by 0 bases and J by 0 bases, with 12 bases between the two germline ends. Here the CDR3 DNA reads TGTGCCAGCAGCGTAGATCCCGGGGCGCACCAAGAGACCCAGTACTTC. This encodes CASSVDPGAHQETQYF.

This clonotype was detected only once. V is TRBV24-1 and J is TRBJ2-2; 8 nucleotides agree with TRBD2. Germline-derived CDR1 and CDR2 are KGHDR and SFDVKD. The CDR3 loop spans 16 amino acids. Trimming took 3 bases from V and 2 from J; bases not matched to a gene: 4. The CDR3 region is CATSDPSGGNTGELFF. The CDR3 nucleotides are TGTGCCACCAGTGATCCGAGCGGGGGAAACACCGGGGAGCTGTTTTTT.

The chain carries TRBV29-1 and TRBJ2-5, with 7 positions matching TRBD2. The V gene's germline CDR1 is SQVTM and CDR2 ANQGSEA. V was pared by 2 bases and J by 11 bases, with 11 bases of the junction left unmatched. This CDR3 comprises 13 residues. The CDR3 bases are TGCAGCGTTGAAAGCTATTCCCGGGGGGAGCAGTACTTC. Translation: CSVESYSRGEQYF. Combining the CDR3 with reference TRBV29-1 and TRBJ2-5 gives the whole variable domain SAVISQKPSRDICQRGTSLTIQCQVDSQVTMMFWYRQQPGQSLTLIATANQGSEATYESGFVIDKFPISRPNLTFSTLTVSNMSPEDSSIYLCSVESYSRGEQYFGPGTRLLVL.

The chain couples TRBV20-1 to TRBJ1-1; D is ambiguous. The V gene's germline CDR1 is DFQATT and CDR2 SNEGSKA (reference sequence). Trimming removed 6 bases from V and 7 bases from J, with 9 bases in between. The CDR3 extends over 10 amino acids. In DNA form, the CDR3 reads TGCAGTGCCCCGCGCATTGAAGCTTTCTTT. This encodes CSAPRIEAFF.

This CDR3 reads CASSQADEEYPYEQYF. CDR3 DNA sequence: TGCGCCAGCAGCCAAGCAGACGAAGAGTACCCCTACGAGCAGTACTTC. J is TRBJ2-7 and V is TRBV4-1; no firm D call. The CDR3 sequence is 16 residues long. Looked up from germline, CDR1 is MGHRA and CDR2 is YSYEKL. The V and J ends lost 1 base and 2 bases respectively, with 15 bases between them.

Concerning this clonotype: This sequence may be a read error, since a much larger clone differs from it by one base. The rearrangement uses TRBV7-2 and TRBJ2-1; a weak D match, TRBD1 (5 bases). The end of the DNA is better explained by TRBJ2-7, so the J call may be wrong. The CDR3 consists of 15 residues. In germline, CDR1 is SGHTA, CDR2 FQGNSA. CDR3 region: CASSLDKGSYNEQYF. CDR3 bases: TGTGCCAGCAGCTTGGACAAGGGCTCCTACAATGAGCAGTACTTC.

A few counts support this clonotype. The V and J genes are TRBV6-6 and TRBJ1-2; 7 bases map to TRBD1. This CDR3 contains 15 residues. Germline V lookup: CDR1 MNHNY, CDR2 SVGAGI (reference sequence). Trimming took 2 bases from V and 0 from J; bases not matched to a gene: 3. CDR3 in DNA: TGTGCCAGCAGTTACGGACAGGCCTCTAACTATGGCTACACCTTC. This codes for CASSYGQASNYGYTF.

This clonotype was detected a few times. The chain joins TRBV2 to TRBJ1-2, with TRBD1 identical over 7 bases. The J segment lost 8 bases and the V segment lost 6 bases, leaving 9 bases of the junction unmatched. The germline gives CDR1 SNHLY, CDR2 FYNNEI. This CDR3 is 13 amino acids long. CDR3 sequence reads: CASRIDRDGGYTF. For the CDR3, the DNA is TGTGCCAGCAGGATAGACAGGGACGGGGGCTACACCTTC.

This clonotype was counted at least ten times. V gene TRBV20-1 combines with J gene TRBJ1-2; the D is unclear. The CDR3 contains 14 residues. The germline V gene encodes CDR1 DFQATT and CDR2 SNEGSKA (reference sequence). Trimming cost V 8 bases and J 4 bases, with 20 bases left between them. For the CDR3, the DNA is TGCAGTCCCCTTCCGACGGCCAAAAGCTATGGCTACACCTTC. Residues: CSPLPTAKSYGYTF.

This clonotype was detected a few times. J is TRBJ2-1 and V is TRBV20-1, with 10 bases fitting TRBD1. The CDR3 extends over 15 amino acids. Per germline, CDR1 DFQATT and CDR2 SNEGSKA (reference sequence). Unmatched junction bases numbered 7, after V lost 5 bases and J lost 3 bases. The CDR3, as DNA: TGCAGTGCTCGACCCAGGACAGGGGGCTACAATGAGCAGTTCTTC. It specifies CSARPRTGGYNEQFF.

CDR3 protein: CASSQEPNNNEQFF. The CDR3 coding sequence is TGCGCCAGCAGCCAAGAACCTAACAACAATGAGCAGTTCTTC. The chain is built from TRBV4-1 and TRBJ2-1; the D is unclear. CDR3 size: 14 residues. V gave up 0 bases and J gave up 5 bases, with 8 bases separating them. In germline, CDR1 is MGHRA, CDR2 YSYEKL.

A few counts support this clonotype. The J gene is TRBJ1-2, the V gene TRBV29-1; D gene unclear. Germline CDR1 SQVTM, CDR2 ANQGSEA. The CDR3 is made up of 15 amino acids. V was shortened by 2 bases and J by 0 bases, with 13 bases between the two germline ends. The CDR3 loop reads CSVEKAFESNYGYTF. The CDR3 coding sequence is TGCAGCGTTGAAAAGGCCTTCGAATCTAACTATGGCTACACCTTC.

This clonotype was seen a few times. This rearrangement joins TRBV7-9 to TRBJ1-1; D unresolved. The CDR3 is made up of 15 amino acids. Trimming cost V 2 bases and J 1 base, with 11 bases left between them. From germline, CDR1 is SEHNR and CDR2 FQNEAQ (reference sequence). CDR3 nucleotide sequence: TGTGCCAGCAGCTTAATAGACACCGGGAACACTGAAGCTTTCTTT. It specifies CASSLIDTGNTEAFF.

V usage is TRBV20-1 and J usage is TRBJ2-3, with D possibly TRBD1 on 5 matching bases. CDR1 and CDR2 from the germline V gene are DFQATT and SNEGSKA (reference sequence). This CDR3 is built from 14 residues. The V end lost 6 bases, the J end lost 6 bases, and 19 bases lay between the germline ends. The CDR3 sequence: CSADKGYLVDTQYF. The DNA of the CDR3 is TGCAGTGCCGATAAGGGGTACCTCGTGGATACGCAGTATTTT.

The table lists this clonotype with a few counts. The chain combines TRBV7-2 with TRBJ2-7, with D possibly matching TRBD1 (7 bases). V lost 3 bases and J 2 bases, leaving 20 bases between the germline ends. In germline, CDR1 is SGHTA, CDR2 FQGNSA. This CDR3 has 17 amino acids. CDR3 sequence (DNA): TGTGCCAGCAGCTTTTATGGAGGGGGCAACACCGCCTACGAGCAGTACTTC. Translated: CASSFYGGGNTAYEQYF.

This clonotype was recorded a few times. J is TRBJ2-1 and V is TRBV15, with D possibly being TRBD1 (5 bases). This CDR3 has 17 amino acids. Trimming took off 1 base at V and 5 bases at J, with 18 bases between the two ends. CDR1 LNHNV and CDR2 YYDKDF come from the germline V gene (reference sequence). CDR3 sequence: CATSRVGLQGKNNEQFF. In DNA form, the CDR3 reads TGTGCCACCAGCAGAGTAGGTTTGCAGGGCAAAAACAATGAGCAGTTCTTC.

The V gene is TRBV5-1, the J gene TRBJ1-1, with D possibly being TRBD1 (5 bases). There are 13 residues in the CDR3. With 4 bases removed from V and 7 bases from J, the gap between germline ends came to 14 bases. From germline, CDR1 is SGHRS and CDR2 YFSETQ. The DNA for the CDR3 is TGCGCCAGCAGCCTGGGCCACAGGTATGAAGCTTTCTTT. This gives the protein CASSLGHRYEAFF.

About this clonotype: The final CDR3 position lacks the conserved phenylalanine or tryptophan, pointing to a likely read error. It is unclear where the CDR3 begins or ends on the DNA, so no DNA is shown, and the CDR3 is as TCRdb lists it. The rearrangement joins TRBV30 to TRBJ2-3. Inclusive of both ends, the CDR3 amounts to 12 amino acids. Per the germline V gene, CDR1 is GTSNPN and CDR2 is SVGIG (reference sequence). CDR3 protein: CAWSPNTDTRYL.

The sample holds a few counts of this clonotype. J is TRBJ2-7 and V is TRBV4-2; no definite D call. The CDR3 extends over 15 amino acids. Trimming stripped 4 bases from V and 0 bases from J, with 13 bases between. Per the germline V gene, CDR1 is LGHNA and CDR2 is YNFKEQ. CDR3 sequence reads: CASSPRLTSSYEQYF. The DNA for the CDR3 is TGTGCCAGCAGCCCCAGGCTGACGAGCTCCTACGAGCAGTACTTC.

CDR3 nucleotides: TGTGCCAGCAGCTTACAACAGGGGTTCTACGAGCAGTACTTC. It codes for CASSLQQGFYEQYF. The chain has TRBV13 and TRBJ2-7; 7 positions agree with TRBD1. CDR1 PRHDT and CDR2 FYEKMQ come from the germline V gene (reference sequence). The CDR3 extends over 14 amino acids. V trimming: 2 bases; J trimming: 3 bases; junction bases outside the gene matches: 4.

For this clonotype: With a much larger clone just one base away, this may be a read error. The chain uses TRBV5-1 and TRBJ2-3; 8 bases map to TRBD1. Germline V lookup: CDR1 SGHRS, CDR2 YFSETQ. The CDR3 has 15 amino acids. CDR3 loop: CVSSPRGLSTDTQYF. CDR3 nucleotide sequence: TGCGTCAGCAGCCCCAGGGGGCTTAGCACAGATACGCAGTATTTT.

The J gene is TRBJ2-5, the V gene TRBV28; D possibly matches TRBD1 or TRBD2 (6 bases each). The CDR3 extends over 15 amino acids. V dropped 5 bases and J dropped 2 bases, with 15 bases sitting between them. Germline loops: CDR1 MDHEN, CDR2 SYDVKM. The DNA for the CDR3 is TGTGCCAGCAGTACAAGGGGGGCCCGGCAAGAGACCCAGTACTTC. This encodes CASSTRGARQETQYF. Full variable domain (rest looked up from reference TRBV28 and TRBJ2-5): DVKVTQSSRYLVKRTGEKVFLECVQDMDHENMFWYRQDPGLGLRLIYFSYDVKMKEKGDIPEGYSVSREKKERFSLILESASTNQTSMYLCASSTRGARQETQYFGPGTRLLVL.

This chain uses TRBV9 with TRBJ2-2; D is possibly TRBD2 (6 bases). Germline CDR1 reads SGDLS; CDR2 reads YYNGEE. This CDR3 has 15 amino acids. The V end was cut by 4 bases, the J end by 8 bases, with 18 bases between. CDR3 bases: TGTGCCAGCAGCCCAGGCGGGATCCCTGAGGGGGAGCTGTTTTTT. Translating it yields CASSPGGIPEGELFF. The variable domain in full, completed from reference TRBV9 and TRBJ2-2, reads DSGVTQTPKHLITATGQRVTLRCSPRSGDLSVYWYQQSLDQGLQFLIQYYNGEERAKGNILERFSAQQFPDLHSELNLSSLELGDSALYFCASSPGGIPEGELFFGEGSRLTVL.

This clonotype was detected many times. An end of the junction differs from the germline gene, which may be a read error. This chain connects TRBV12-3 or TRBV12-4 to TRBJ1-2; no definite D call. The CDR3 has 13 amino acids. CDR3 sequence (DNA): TGTGCCAGCAGCTTAGGCTGGAATTATGGCTACACCTTC. Amino acids: CASSLGWNYGYTF.

The chain is built from TRBV6-2 or TRBV6-3 and TRBJ1-1; 8 bases fit TRBD1. The CDR3 spans 15 residues. Germline loops: CDR1 MNHEY, CDR2 SVGEGT. Losses at the gene ends were 6 bases for V and 0 bases for J; bases not matched to a gene: 6. CDR3 nucleotide sequence: TGTGCCAGCAGCTGGACAGGGCACATGAACACTGAAGCTTTCTTT. Translation gives CASSWTGHMNTEAFF.

The genes are TRBV12-3 or TRBV12-4 and TRBJ1-1, with 11 bases lining up with TRBD1. J lost 4 bases, V lost 4 bases, and 8 bases had no gene match. This CDR3 region has 16 residues. The CDR3 spells CASSWGQGGSSTEAFF. The CDR3 DNA reads as TGTGCCAGCAGTTGGGGACAGGGGGGTTCGAGCACTGAAGCTTTCTTT.

This clonotype was counted only a few times. This chain uses TRBV19 with TRBJ2-5; no clear D. Trimming took 4 bases from V and 11 from J, leaving 23 bases between them. CDR3 size: 15 residues. CDR1 is LNHDA and CDR2 is SQIVND in the germline V gene (reference sequence). CDR3 in amino acids: CASSTPGGDRREQYF. DNA of the CDR3: TGTGCCAGTAGTACCCCGGGTGGCGACCGCAGAGAGCAGTACTTC.